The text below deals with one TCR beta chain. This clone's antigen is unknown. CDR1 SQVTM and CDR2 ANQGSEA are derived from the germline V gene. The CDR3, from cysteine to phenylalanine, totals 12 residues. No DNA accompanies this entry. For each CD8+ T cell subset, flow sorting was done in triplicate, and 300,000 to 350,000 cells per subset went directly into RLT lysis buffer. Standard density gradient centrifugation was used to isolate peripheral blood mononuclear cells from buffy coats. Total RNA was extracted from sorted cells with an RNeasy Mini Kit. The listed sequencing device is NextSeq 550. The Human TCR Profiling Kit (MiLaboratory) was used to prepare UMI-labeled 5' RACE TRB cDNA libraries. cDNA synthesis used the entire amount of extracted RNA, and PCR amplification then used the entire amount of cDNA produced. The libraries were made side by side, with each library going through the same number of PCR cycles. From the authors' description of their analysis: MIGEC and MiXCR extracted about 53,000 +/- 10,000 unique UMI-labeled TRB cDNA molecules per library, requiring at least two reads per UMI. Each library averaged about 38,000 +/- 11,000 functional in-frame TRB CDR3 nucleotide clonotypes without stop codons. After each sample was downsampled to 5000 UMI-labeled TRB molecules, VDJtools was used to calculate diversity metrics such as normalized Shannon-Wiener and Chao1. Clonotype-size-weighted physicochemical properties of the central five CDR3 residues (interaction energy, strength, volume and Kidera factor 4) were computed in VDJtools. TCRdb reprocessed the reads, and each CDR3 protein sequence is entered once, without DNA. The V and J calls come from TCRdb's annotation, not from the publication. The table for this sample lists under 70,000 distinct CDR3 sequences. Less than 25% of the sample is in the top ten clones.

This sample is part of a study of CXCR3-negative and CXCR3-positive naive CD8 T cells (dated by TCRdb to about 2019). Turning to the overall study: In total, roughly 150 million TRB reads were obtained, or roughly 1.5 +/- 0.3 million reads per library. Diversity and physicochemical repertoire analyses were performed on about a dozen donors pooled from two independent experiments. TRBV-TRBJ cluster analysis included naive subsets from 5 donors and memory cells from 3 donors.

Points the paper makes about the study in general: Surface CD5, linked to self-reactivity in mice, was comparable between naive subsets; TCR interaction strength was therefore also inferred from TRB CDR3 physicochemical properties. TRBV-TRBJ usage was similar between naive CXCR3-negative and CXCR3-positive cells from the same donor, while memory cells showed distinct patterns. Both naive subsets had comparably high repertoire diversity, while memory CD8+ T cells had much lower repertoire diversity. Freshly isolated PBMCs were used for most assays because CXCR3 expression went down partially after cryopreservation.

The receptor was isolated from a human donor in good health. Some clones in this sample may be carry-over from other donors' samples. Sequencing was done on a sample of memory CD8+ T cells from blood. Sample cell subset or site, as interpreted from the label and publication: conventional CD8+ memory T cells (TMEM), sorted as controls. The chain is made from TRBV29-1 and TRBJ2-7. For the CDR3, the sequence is CSVVGSGYEQYF.